Listed below are T cell receptor beta chains from one sample, sequenced in a study of CD8+CD57+ T cells in acquired aplastic anemia. One entry per CDR3 protein results from TCRdb running MiXCR on the reads. The table lists 250,000 to 300,000 distinct CDR3 sequences, roughly 53% of them singletons. The sequenced sample was sorted CD4+, CD8+, or CD8+CD57+ T cells (not recorded which) from PBMCs. The origin of the receptors is a human donor with aplastic anemia. Both conserved end residues are part of each CDR3. The D gene is left open where the match is weak. For some rows the clone size is stated as once, few or many, or as a class when expanded; others skip it.

clone_size	v_call	d_call	j_call	cdr3_aa	cdr3_nt
.	TRBV7-9	.	TRBJ2-7	CASSYPPRRSVGEQYF	TGTGCCAGCAGTTACCCCCCGAGACGCTCCGTTGGCGAGCAGTACTTC
.	TRBV15	.	TRBJ2-3	CAIWGPSTDTQYF	TGTGCCATCTGGGGTCCTAGCACAGATACGCAGTATTTT
.	TRBV2	.	TRBJ2-1	CASSELAYNEQFF	TGTGCCAGCAGTGAATTGGCATACAATGAGCAGTTCTTC
many	TRBV6-5	.	TRBJ2-1	CASSYGATSYNEQFF	TGTGCCAGCAGTTACGGGGCTACCTCCTACAATGAGCAGTTCTTC
.	TRBV12-3/TRBV12-4	.	TRBJ1-2	CASTSWAGDYGYTF	TGTGCCAGCACCTCGTGGGCAGGGGACTATGGCTACACCTTC
.	TRBV24-1	TRBD2	TRBJ2-1	CATSDLMSTSGSLNEQFF	TGTGCCACCAGTGATCTGATGTCGACTAGCGGGAGTTTAAATGAGCAGTTCTTC
.	TRBV2	.	TRBJ1-1	CASREWYQGTEAFF	TGTGCCAGCAGAGAGTGGTATCAGGGGACTGAAGCTTTCTTT
.	TRBV7-9	.	TRBJ1-5	CASSLSAVDQPQHF	TGTGCCAGCAGCTTATCGGCGGTTGATCAGCCCCAGCATTTT
.	TRBV7-8	.	TRBJ2-6	CASSLWDRANVLTF	TGTGCCAGCAGCTTATGGGACAGGGCCAACGTCCTGACTTTC
.	TRBV2	TRBD1	TRBJ2-7	CASRDRGEQYF	TGTGCCAGCAGAGACAGGGGCGAGCAGTACTTC
many	TRBV19	TRBD1	TRBJ1-1	CASSIVSSQGVGTEAFF	TGTGCCAGTAGTATAGTAAGCTCACAGGGGGTGGGCACTGAAGCTTTCTTT
.	TRBV5-1	.	TRBJ1-2	CASSLGPYSLGGYTF	TGCGCCAGCAGCTTGGGTCCCTATTCCTTGGGAGGCTACACCTTC
.	TRBV2	.	TRBJ2-3	CASSVSLGEYF	TGTGCCAGCAGTGTATCTCTAGGGGAGTATTTT
.	TRBV7-3	.	TRBJ2-5	CASSRGVGETQYF	TGTGCCAGCAGCCGGGGAGTGGGGGAGACCCAGTACTTC
.	TRBV5-6	.	TRBJ1-1	CASSRQLEAFF	TGTGCCAGCAGCCGACAGCTTGAAGCTTTCTTT
once	TRBV25-1	TRBD1	TRBJ1-3	CASSGRGQNHGNTIYF	TGTGCCAGCAGTGGCCGGGGACAGAATCACGGAAACACCATATATTTT
few	TRBV6-5	TRBD2	TRBJ2-1	CASSYSASGRGNEQFF	TGTGCCAGCAGTTACTCAGCTAGCGGGAGGGGCAATGAGCAGTTCTTC
.	TRBV10-1	TRBD1	TRBJ1-2	CASSFDRGEYGYTF	TGCGCCAGCAGCTTCGACAGGGGGGAATATGGCTACACCTTC
many	TRBV9	TRBD1	TRBJ1-6	CASSGETGLGSPLHF	TGTGCCAGCAGCGGCGAGACAGGGCTCGGGTCACCCCTCCACTTT
once	TRBV15	.	TRBJ2-1	CATSRVGAGDNEQFF	TGTGCCACCAGCAGAGTGGGGGCGGGGGACAATGAGCAGTTCTTC
.	TRBV7-2	.	TRBJ2-2	CASSLRFGELFF	TGTGCCAGCAGTTTAAGGTTCGGGGAGCTGTTTTTT
many	TRBV9	.	TRBJ2-1	CASSGRSSTWNNEQFF	TGTGCCAGCAGCGGCAGATCCTCAACTTGGAACAATGAGCAGTTCTTC
.	TRBV10-3	TRBD2	TRBJ2-1	CAISESPTSGGACEQFF	TGTGCCATCAGTGAGTCTCCGACTAGCGGGGGGGCGTGTGAGCAGTTCTTC
.	TRBV20-1	TRBD2	TRBJ2-3	CSARDTRTSGSEYF	TGCAGTGCTAGAGATACCCGGACTAGCGGGAGCGAGTATTTT
.	TRBV7-9	.	TRBJ1-1	CASSLGWVLNTEAFF	TGTGCCAGCAGCTTAGGTTGGGTTTTGAACACTGAAGCTTTCTTT
many	TRBV6-6	.	TRBJ2-2	CASRNTGELFF	TGTGCCAGCAGAAACACCGGGGAGCTGTTTTTT
.	TRBV7-2	TRBD2	TRBJ2-1	CASSRTPSGGIYNEQFF	TGTGCCAGCAGCCGAACTCCTAGCGGGGGGATTTACAATGAGCAGTTCTTC
few	TRBV7-9	.	TRBJ1-4	CASSFRQGDEKLFF	TGTGCCAGCAGCTTTCGGCAGGGTGATGAAAAACTGTTTTTT
.	TRBV20-1	.	TRBJ2-3	CGAALDTQYF	TGCGGTGCCGCCCTAGATACGCAGTATTTT
once	TRBV9	.	TRBJ2-7	CASSVAQGYEQYF	TGTGCCAGCAGCGTAGCACAGGGATACGAGCAGTACTTC